The T cell receptor beta chain under discussion was sequenced for a study of blood T cells in healthy people across ages. Study-wide context: Template switching caught about one barcoded beta molecule for each two T cells.

The use of a sample-barcoded 5' primer and a J-beta primer mix characterized a second PCR of 7 to 11 cycles. A single record per CDR3 protein comes from TCRdb applying MiXCR to the 5' RACE reads. The repertoire holds more than 700,000 distinct CDR3 sequences, with about 55% as singletons. This CDR3 is built from 13 residues. CDR1 is MNHEY and CDR2 is SVGAGI in the germline V gene. J lost 5 bases, V lost 2 bases, and 1 base had no gene match. General observations from the study: Estimates of total diversity, which came from one million sequenced T cells, were considered to be underestimates.

Comment on this clonotype: Its specificity is not known.

The sequencing sample was made of blood. The genes are TRBV6-5 and TRBJ1-2; 8 positions match TRBD1. This TCR was recovered from a man at least 80 years old in good health. The CDR3, as DNA: TGTGCCAGCAGTTACGACAGGGGATATGGCTACACCTTC. Encoded protein: CASSYDRGYGYTF.